This entry lists 2 T cell receptor beta chains sequenced from one sample in a study of CD4 T cells in relation to SARS-CoV-2 and coronaviruses (dated by TCRdb to 2020 to 2022). CD4+ T cells from unexposed donors were collected before the COVID-19 pandemic (2011-2018). To prepare the library, the immunoSEQ multiplex PCR assay was applied. Here the immuneACCESS table is served through TCRdb, limited to in-frame sequences with V and J called. Missing clones are a known gap in these copies; in checked studies unresolved V genes cover under half, and the rest lacks a known reason. This sample has 68,000 or so clones in its table, and more than 80% of those were observed once. The ten largest clones add up to approximately 0.25% of the sample. Sequenced sample: naive CD4+ T cells from PBMCs. Per the publication, the cell subset or site label means: naive CD4+ T cells isolated by negative enrichment. Receptor source: a human donor in good health.

The chain combines TRBV3-1 (or the pseudogene TRBV3-2) with TRBJ2-5; D is possibly TRBD2 (8 bases). Germline values: CDR1 LGHDT, CDR2 YNNKEL (reference sequence). This CDR3 is built from 15 residues. Trimming took 4 bases from V and 3 from J, leaving 15 bases between them. CDR3 sequence reads: CASSLRGRGEETQYF. Here the CDR3 DNA reads TGTGCCAGCAGCCTGAGGGGGCGGGGGGAAGAGACCCAGTACTTC.

The V and J genes are TRBV5-1 and TRBJ1-4; maybe TRBD1 (6 bases). The length of the CDR3 is 13 residues. Per the germline V gene, CDR1 is SGHRS and CDR2 is YFSETQ. Between the trimmed V and J ends, which lost 7 bases and 5 bases, there was a span of 12 bases. The CDR3 sequence: CASAGAENEKLFF. As DNA, the CDR3 is TGCGCCAGCGCAGGGGCGGAAAATGAAAAACTGTTTTTT.